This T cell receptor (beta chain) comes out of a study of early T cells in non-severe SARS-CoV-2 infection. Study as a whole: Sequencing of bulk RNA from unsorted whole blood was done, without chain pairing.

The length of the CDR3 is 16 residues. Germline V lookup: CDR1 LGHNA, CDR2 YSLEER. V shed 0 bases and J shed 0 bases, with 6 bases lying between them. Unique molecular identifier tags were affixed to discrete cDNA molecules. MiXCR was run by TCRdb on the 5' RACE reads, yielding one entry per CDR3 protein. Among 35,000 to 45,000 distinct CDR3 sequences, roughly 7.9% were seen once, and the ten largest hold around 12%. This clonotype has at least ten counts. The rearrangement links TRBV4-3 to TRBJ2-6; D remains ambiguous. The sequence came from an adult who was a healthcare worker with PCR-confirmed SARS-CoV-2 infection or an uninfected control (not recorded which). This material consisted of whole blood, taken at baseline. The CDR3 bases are TGCGCCAGCAGCCAAGATACGGGCTCTGGGGCCAACGTCCTGACTTTC. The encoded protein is CASSQDTGSGANVLTF.